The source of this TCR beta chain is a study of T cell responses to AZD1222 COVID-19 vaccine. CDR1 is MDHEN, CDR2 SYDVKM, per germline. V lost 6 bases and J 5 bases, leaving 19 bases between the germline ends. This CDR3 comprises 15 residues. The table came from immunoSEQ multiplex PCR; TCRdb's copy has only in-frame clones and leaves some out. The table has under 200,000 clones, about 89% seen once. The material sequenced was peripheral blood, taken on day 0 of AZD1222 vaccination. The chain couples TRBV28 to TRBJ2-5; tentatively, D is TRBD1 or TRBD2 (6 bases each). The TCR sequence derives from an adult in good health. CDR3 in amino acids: CASRLSGAGGETQYF. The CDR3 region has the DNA TGTGCCAGCAGGCTCTCGGGGGCCGGAGGGGAGACCCAGTACTTC.